The 2 T cell receptor beta chains in this list originate from one sample, sequenced in a study of cytomegalovirus exposure and HLA in healthy donors. The PCR contained 60 Vbeta and 13 Jbeta primers. The table came from immunoSEQ multiplex PCR; TCRdb's copy has only in-frame clones and leaves some out. This sample has about 130,000 clones, with 81% found just once. Sequenced sample: PBMCs. Source of these receptors: a man aged 18 to 30 in good health and CMV-seropositive.

The rearrangement links TRBV5-6 to TRBJ1-1; 9 positions agree with TRBD1. Germline V lookup: CDR1 SGHDT, CDR2 YYEEEE. The V segment lost 7 bases and the J segment 0 bases; nucleotides outside the gene matches: 16. This CDR3 spans 18 amino acids. The CDR3 nucleotides are TGTGCCAGCTGCCGACAGGGGGGATTGTTTAGGATGAACACTGAAGCTTTCTTT. It specifies CASCRQGGLFRMNTEAFF.

The genes are TRBV4-1 and TRBJ1-2, with D unresolved. CDR1 is MGHRA and CDR2 is YSYEKL in the germline V gene. CDR3 length: 15 amino acids. V was trimmed by 0 bases and J by 3 bases, leaving 11 bases between them. The CDR3 DNA follows: TGCGCCAGCAGCCAAGAGGGCCATAAATACTATGGCTACACCTTC. Translated: CASSQEGHKYYGYTF.